The next 18 T cell receptor beta chains were all read from a single sample in a study. Via MiXCR, TCRdb re-called the RT-PCR reads, giving one row per CDR3 protein. The sample includes some 4,000 distinct CDR3 sequences, about a third of them seen just once. The specimen was memory CD4+ T cells from salivary gland. The receptors were sampled from a female donor with primary Sjogren's syndrome.

This clonotype is labeled medium-sized. This chain connects TRBV7-8 to TRBJ2-3; D may be TRBD1 (5 bases). CDR1 is SGHVS, CDR2 FQNEAQ, per germline. The V end was cut by 0 bases, the J end by 4 bases, with 11 bases between. This CDR3 contains 15 residues. The CDR3 DNA sequence: TGTGCCAGCAGCTTAGCGTTTGGGGCCGCAGATACGCAGTATTTT. It translates to CASSLAFGAADTQYF.

This clonotype was detected many times. This rearrangement joins TRBV14 to TRBJ2-4; possible D gene TRBD1, 6 bases. Per germline, CDR1 SGHDN and CDR2 FVKESK. This CDR3 spans 12 amino acids. V shed 7 bases and J shed 7 bases, with 11 bases lying between them. CDR3 loop: CASMGARNIQYF. CDR3 sequence (DNA): TGTGCCAGCATGGGGGCCCGGAACATTCAGTACTTC.

A remark on this clonotype: A read error may account for a junction end that differs from germline. The chain employs TRBV12-3 or TRBV12-4 and TRBJ1-5; D gene unclear. CDR3 length equals 13 residues. CDR3 nucleotides: TGTGCCAGCAGTTTAGGAGGGAATCAGCAACAGAATTTT. This gives the protein CASSLGGNQQQNF.

The rearrangement links TRBV6-2 or TRBV6-3 to TRBJ2-3, with no clear D. The CDR3 extends over 13 amino acids. In germline, CDR1 is MNHEY, CDR2 SVGEGT. The V and J ends lost 2 bases and 1 base respectively, with 4 bases between them. The CDR3: CASSYGGTDTQYF. The CDR3 DNA reads TGTGCCAGCAGTTACGGGGGCACAGATACGCAGTATTTT.

This chain joins TRBV5-1 and TRBJ2-1; D perhaps matches TRBD2 (6 bases). This CDR3 region has 18 residues. The germline gives CDR1 SGHRS, CDR2 YFSETQ. V gave up 0 bases and J gave up 6 bases, with 22 bases separating them. The CDR3: CASSLAWRGAGSFNEQFF. The DNA of the CDR3 is TGCGCCAGCAGCTTGGCCTGGAGGGGCGCGGGGAGTTTCAATGAGCAGTTCTTC.

J is TRBJ2-1 and V is TRBV20-1, with TRBD1 matching 11 bases. This CDR3 has 16 residues. The V gene's germline CDR1 is DFQATT and CDR2 SNEGSKA (reference sequence). The V segment lost 5 bases and the J segment 12 bases; nucleotides outside the gene matches: 18. The DNA for the CDR3 is TGCAGTGCTGGGGGACAGGGGGGGTATAGCACAGATACGCAGTTCTTC. Encoded protein: CSAGGQGGYSTDTQFF.

This clonotype was found once. J is TRBJ1-2 and V is TRBV10-3, with D possibly matching TRBD1 (6 bases). The CDR3 runs 13 residues. The germline V gene has CDR1 ENHRY and CDR2 SYGVKD. Trimming took 8 bases from V and 8 from J, leaving 18 bases between them. The CDR3 loop reads CAILSAGGEGYTF. CDR3 nucleotide sequence: TGTGCCATCCTAAGCGCGGGGGGCGAAGGCTACACCTTC.

Judged by abundance, this clonotype is medium-sized. The chain carries TRBV12-3 or TRBV12-4 and TRBJ2-7, with 8 bases identical to TRBD2. This CDR3 spans 15 amino acids. J was trimmed by 5 bases and V by 6 bases; bases with no gene match: 12. As DNA, the CDR3 is TGTGCCAGCAGCCCCTTGAGTAGCGGGATCCACGAGCAGTACTTC. Residues: CASSPLSSGIHEQYF.

By share, this clonotype ranks as medium-sized. The V and J genes are TRBV19 and TRBJ2-6, with unresolved D. The CDR3 loop spans 14 amino acids. CDR1 LNHDA and CDR2 SQIVND come from the germline V gene (reference sequence). The V and J ends lost 5 bases and 0 bases respectively, with 5 bases between them. CDR3 protein: CASSFDSGANVLTF. CDR3 coding DNA: TGTGCCAGTAGTTTCGACTCTGGGGCCAACGTCCTGACTTTC. Full variable domain (missing parts from reference TRBV19 and TRBJ2-6): DGGITQSPKYLFRKEGQNVTLSCEQNLNHDAMYWYRQDPGQGLRLIYYSQIVNDFQKGDIAEGYSVSREKKESFPLTVTSAQKNPTAFYLCASSFDSGANVLTFGAGSRLTVL.

The J gene is TRBJ2-3, the V gene TRBV20-1, with D tentatively TRBD2 (6 bases). The length of the CDR3 is 14 residues. From germline, CDR1 is DFQATT and CDR2 SNEGSKA (reference sequence). Trimming stripped 0 bases from V and 11 bases from J, with 18 bases between. DNA of the CDR3: TGCAGTGCTAGAGATTGGGCGGGGAGCAATGAGCAGTATTTT. Translation gives CSARDWAGSNEQYF.

The V call is TRBV15, the J call TRBJ2-7; a weak D match, TRBD2 (6 bases). V was clipped by 3 bases and J by 5 bases, with 17 bases between them. This CDR3 is built from 15 residues. Germline V gene data show CDR1 as LNHNV and CDR2 as YYDKDF (reference sequence). The CDR3 nucleotides are TGTGCCACCAGCAGCTTGGAGGGCCCCGGGGACGAGCAGTACTTC. It codes for CATSSLEGPGDEQYF. The full variable domain, rest sourced from reference TRBV15 and TRBJ2-7, is DAMVIQNPRYQVTQFGKPVTLSCSQTLNHNVMYWYQQKSSQAPKLLFHYYDKDFNNEADTPDNFQSRRPNTSFCFLDIRSPGLGDTAMYLCATSSLEGPGDEQYFGPGTRLTVT.

This clonotype is termed medium-sized (0.01 to 0.1%). The CDR3 spells CASSSRDNYEQYV. In nucleotides, the CDR3 is TGTGCCAGCAGCTCGCGGGACAACTACGAGCAGTACGTC. This chain connects TRBV5-5 to TRBJ2-7, with D possibly called TRBD1 or TRBD2 (6 bases each). The CDR3 runs to 13 residues. V was trimmed by 3 bases and J by 3 bases, leaving 10 bases between them. Germline CDR1 SGHKS, CDR2 YYEKEE (reference sequence).

This clonotype occurred many times. At one of its ends the junction is not consistent with the germline gene, which may arise from a read error. The J gene is TRBJ2-4, the V gene TRBV24-1; D is uncertain. CDR3 length: 15 amino acids. CDR1 KGHDR and CDR2 SFDVKD come from the germline V gene. In nucleotides, the CDR3 is TGTGCCACCAGTGACTCTCAAGTAGCCAAAAACATTCATTATTTC. Protein product: CATSDSQVAKNIHYF.

Many counts were recorded for this clonotype. The chain joins TRBV20-1 to TRBJ1-5, with D tentatively TRBD1 (5 bases). Germline V CDR1 and CDR2: DFQATT, SNEGSKA (reference sequence). V lost 2 bases to trimming and J lost 5 bases, with 10 bases between them. This CDR3 comprises 13 residues. CDR3 bases: TGCAGTGCTAGACTTGGGGGGGATCAGCCCCAGCATTTT. This gives the protein CSARLGGDQPQHF.

The J gene is TRBJ2-3, the V gene TRBV12-3 or TRBV12-4, with 9 bases aligning to TRBD1. V shed 6 bases, J shed 0 bases, and the junction held 10 bases outside the gene matches. This CDR3 is 17 amino acids long. The DNA for the CDR3 is TGTGCCAGCAGCTTTAGACAGGGGGGCACTAGCACAGATACGCAGTATTTT. It yields the protein CASSFRQGGTSTDTQYF.

The rearrangement links TRBV18 to TRBJ1-2; TRBD1 aligns across 9 bases. The germline V gene encodes CDR1 KGHSH and CDR2 LQKENI. V lost 2 bases and J lost 4; bases outside the gene matches: 8. This CDR3 region has 16 residues. The CDR3 spells CASSPLQLQGAYGYTF. The CDR3 nucleotides are TGTGCCAGCTCACCATTGCAATTACAGGGGGCCTATGGCTACACCTTC.

By sample fraction, this clonotype is medium-sized (0.01 to 0.1%). The chain couples TRBV20-1 to TRBJ2-2; D unresolved. The V end lost 2 bases, the J end lost 4 bases, and 11 bases lay between the germline ends. Germline V gene lookup returns CDR1 DFQATT and CDR2 SNEGSKA (reference sequence). This CDR3 region has 14 residues. CDR3 sequence reads: CSARRQASTGELFF. CDR3 DNA: TGCAGTGCTAGAAGGCAGGCTTCCACCGGGGAGCTGTTTTTT.

This clonotype was seen ten or more times. This sequence joins TRBV12-3 or TRBV12-4 and TRBJ2-1, with D hard to call. The CDR3 loop spans 15 amino acids. V was clipped by 5 bases and J by 4 bases, with 15 bases between them. The CDR3 coding sequence is TGTGCCAGCAGTCTCCCAAGTTTCGGGTACAATGAGCAGTTCTTC. Translated, it gives CASSLPSFGYNEQFF.